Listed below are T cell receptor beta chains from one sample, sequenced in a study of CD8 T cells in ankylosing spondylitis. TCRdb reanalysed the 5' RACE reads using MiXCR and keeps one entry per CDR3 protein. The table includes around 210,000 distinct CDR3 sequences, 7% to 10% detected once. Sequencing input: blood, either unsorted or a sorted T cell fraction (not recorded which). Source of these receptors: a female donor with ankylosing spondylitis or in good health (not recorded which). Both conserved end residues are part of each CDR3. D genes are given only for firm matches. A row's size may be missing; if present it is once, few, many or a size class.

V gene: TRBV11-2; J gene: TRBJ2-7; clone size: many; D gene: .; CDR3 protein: CASSSEQGYEQYF; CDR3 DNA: TGTGCCAGCAGCTCCGAACAGGGATACGAGCAGTACTTC
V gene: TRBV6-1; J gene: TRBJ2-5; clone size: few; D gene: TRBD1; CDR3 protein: CASSPRQGSETQYF; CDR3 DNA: TGTGCCAGCAGTCCGAGACAGGGCTCAGAGACCCAGTACTTC
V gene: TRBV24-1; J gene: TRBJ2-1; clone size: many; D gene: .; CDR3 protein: CATSDQGLYNEQFF; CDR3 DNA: TGTGCCACCTCGGATCAGGGGCTCTACAATGAGCAGTTCTTC
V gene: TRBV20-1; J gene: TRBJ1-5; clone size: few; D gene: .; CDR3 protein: CSARGTSGGGNQPQHF; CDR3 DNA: TGCAGTGCTAGAGGGACTAGCGGGGGGGGAAATCAGCCCCAGCATTTT
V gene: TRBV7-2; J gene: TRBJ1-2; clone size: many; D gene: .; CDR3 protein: CASSLDMANYGYTF; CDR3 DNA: TGTGCCAGCAGCTTGGACATGGCTAACTATGGCTACACCTTC
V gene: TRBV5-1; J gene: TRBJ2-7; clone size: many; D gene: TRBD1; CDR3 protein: CASSPIGQGGFYEQYF; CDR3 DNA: TGCGCCAGCAGCCCAATTGGACAGGGGGGTTTCTACGAGCAGTACTTC
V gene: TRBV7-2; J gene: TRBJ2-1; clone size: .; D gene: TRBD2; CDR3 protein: CASRYSGSYNEQFF; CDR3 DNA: TGTGCCAGCAGATATAGCGGGTCTTACAATGAGCAGTTCTTC
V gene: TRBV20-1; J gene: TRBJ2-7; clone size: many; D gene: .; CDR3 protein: CSAPRGPAGEQYF; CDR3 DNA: TGCAGTGCCCCCCGGGGGCCTGCGGGAGAGCAGTACTTC
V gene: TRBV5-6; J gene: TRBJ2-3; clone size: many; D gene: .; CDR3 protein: CASSFVRTDTQYF; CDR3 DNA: TGTGCCAGCAGCTTTGTGCGCACAGATACGCAGTATTTT
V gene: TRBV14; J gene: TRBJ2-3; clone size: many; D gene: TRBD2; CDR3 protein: CASSQASGRTDTQYF; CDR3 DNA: TGTGCCAGCAGCCAGGCTAGCGGGAGGACAGATACGCAGTATTTT
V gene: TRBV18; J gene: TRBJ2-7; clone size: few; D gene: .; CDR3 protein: CASSPMGSVVNEQYF; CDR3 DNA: TGTGCCAGCTCACCAATGGGGAGCGTGGTGAACGAGCAGTACTTC
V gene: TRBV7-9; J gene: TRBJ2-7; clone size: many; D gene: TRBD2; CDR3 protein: CASSSPTSGSSYEQYF; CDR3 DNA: TGTGCCAGCAGCTCCCCGACTAGCGGGAGCTCCTACGAGCAGTACTTC
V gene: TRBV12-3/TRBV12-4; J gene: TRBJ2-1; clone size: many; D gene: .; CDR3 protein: CASSTDSNEQFF; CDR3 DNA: TGTGCCAGTTCGACTGATTCAAATGAGCAGTTCTTC
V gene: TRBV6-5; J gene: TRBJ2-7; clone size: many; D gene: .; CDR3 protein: CASSYSRLPRDSYEQYF; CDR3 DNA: TGTGCCAGCAGTTACTCGAGGCTTCCGAGGGATTCCTACGAGCAGTACTTC
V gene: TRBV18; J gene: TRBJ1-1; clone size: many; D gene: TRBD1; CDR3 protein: CASSPHGTGNTEAFF; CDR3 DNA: TGTGCCAGCTCACCACACGGGACAGGGAACACTGAAGCTTTCTTT
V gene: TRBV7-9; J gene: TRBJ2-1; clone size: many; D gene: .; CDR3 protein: CASSHARQRRYNEQFF; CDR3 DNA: TGTGCCAGCAGCCACGCCCGCCAACGGAGGTACAATGAGCAGTTCTTC
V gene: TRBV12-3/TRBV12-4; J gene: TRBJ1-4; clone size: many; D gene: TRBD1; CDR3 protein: CASSRTGGNEKLFF; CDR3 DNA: TGTGCCAGCAGCCGGACAGGGGGTAATGAAAAACTGTTTTTT
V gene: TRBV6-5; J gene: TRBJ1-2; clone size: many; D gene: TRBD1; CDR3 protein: CASLTPGQGMHGYTF; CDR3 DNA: TGTGCCAGCCTTACTCCGGGACAGGGGATGCATGGCTACACCTTC
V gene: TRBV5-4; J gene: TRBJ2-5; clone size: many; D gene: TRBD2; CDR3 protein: CASRYGLAGAETQYF; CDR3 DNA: TGTGCCAGCAGATACGGACTAGCGGGAGCAGAGACCCAGTACTTC
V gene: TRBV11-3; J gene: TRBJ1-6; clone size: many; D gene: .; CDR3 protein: CASSQPRSSYNSPLHF; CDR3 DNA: TGTGCCAGCAGCCAGCCCCGGAGCTCCTATAATTCACCCCTCCACTTT
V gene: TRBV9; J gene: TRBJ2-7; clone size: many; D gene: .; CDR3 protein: CASSVAVVGSEQYF; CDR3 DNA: TGTGCCAGCAGCGTAGCGGTAGTGGGGAGCGAGCAGTACTTC
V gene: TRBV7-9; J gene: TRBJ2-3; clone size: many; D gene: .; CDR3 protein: CASSSPGHMIDTQYF; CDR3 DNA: TGTGCCAGCAGCTCCCCGGGACATATGATCGATACGCAGTATTTT
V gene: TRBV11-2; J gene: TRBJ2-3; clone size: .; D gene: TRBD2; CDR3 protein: CASSLNYFAGTSANTQYF; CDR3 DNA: TGTGCCAGCAGCTTAAACTATTTCGCCGGGACTAGCGCAAATACGCAGTATTTT
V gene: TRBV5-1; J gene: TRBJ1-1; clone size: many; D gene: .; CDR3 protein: CASTRDGDLMNTEAFF; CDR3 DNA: TGCGCCAGCACCAGGGACGGCGACCTTATGAACACTGAAGCTTTCTTT
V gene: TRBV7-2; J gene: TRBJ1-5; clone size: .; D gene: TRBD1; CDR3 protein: CASSTRTGFDQPQHF; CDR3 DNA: TGTGCCAGCAGCACCCGGACAGGGTTCGATCAGCCCCAGCATTTT
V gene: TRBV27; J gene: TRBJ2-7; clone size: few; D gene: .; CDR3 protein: CASTGRSYEQYF; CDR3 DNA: TGTGCCAGCACCGGGCGATCCTACGAGCAGTACTTC
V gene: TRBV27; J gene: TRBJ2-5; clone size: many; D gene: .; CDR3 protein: CASSFLGQETQYF; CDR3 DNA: TGTGCCAGCAGTTTTTTAGGGCAAGAGACCCAGTACTTC
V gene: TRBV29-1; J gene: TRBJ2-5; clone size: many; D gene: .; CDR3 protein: CSVEGGEQETQYF; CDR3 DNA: TGCAGCGTTGAGGGGGGAGAACAAGAGACCCAGTACTTC
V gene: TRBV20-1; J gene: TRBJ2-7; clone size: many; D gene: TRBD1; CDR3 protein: CSARQGDPFEQYF; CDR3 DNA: TGCAGTGCTCGACAGGGGGATCCGTTCGAGCAGTACTTC
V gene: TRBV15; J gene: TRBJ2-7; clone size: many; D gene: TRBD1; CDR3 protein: CATSVTGQLYEQYF; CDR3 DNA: TGTGCCACCAGCGTCACGGGACAGCTCTACGAGCAGTACTTC
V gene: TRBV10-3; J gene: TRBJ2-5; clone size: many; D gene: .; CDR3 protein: CAISPNVGAEETQYF; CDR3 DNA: TGTGCCATCAGTCCCAACGTCGGGGCAGAAGAGACCCAGTACTTC
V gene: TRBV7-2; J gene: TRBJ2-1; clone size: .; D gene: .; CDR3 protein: CASSSHLGRGYEQFF; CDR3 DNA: TGTGCCAGCAGCTCACATTTGGGCCGTGGCTATGAGCAGTTCTTC
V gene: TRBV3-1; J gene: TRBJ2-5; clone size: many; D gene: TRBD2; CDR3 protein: CASSPSPPGGEETQYF; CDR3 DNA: TGTGCCAGCAGCCCTTCCCCTCCGGGAGGGGAAGAGACCCAGTACTTC
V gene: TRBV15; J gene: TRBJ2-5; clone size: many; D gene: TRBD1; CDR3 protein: CATSRDNRGRTQYF; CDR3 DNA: TGTGCCACCAGCAGAGATAACAGGGGCAGGACCCAGTACTTC
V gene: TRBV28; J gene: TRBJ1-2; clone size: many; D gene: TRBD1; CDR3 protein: CASIPVGTVRTYGYTF; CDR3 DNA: TGTGCCAGCATCCCCGTAGGGACAGTTCGAACCTATGGCTACACCTTC
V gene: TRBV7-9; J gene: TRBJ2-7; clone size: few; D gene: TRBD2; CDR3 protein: CASSLGWTSRSYEQYF; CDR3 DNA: TGTGCCAGCAGCTTAGGCTGGACTAGCCGATCCTACGAGCAGTACTTC
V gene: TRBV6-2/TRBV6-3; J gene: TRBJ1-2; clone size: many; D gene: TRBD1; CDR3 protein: CASSGTGGLYGYTF; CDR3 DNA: TGTGCCAGCAGTGGGACAGGCGGACTCTATGGCTACACCTTC
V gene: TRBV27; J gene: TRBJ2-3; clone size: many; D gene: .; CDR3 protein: CASSSGMDRYF; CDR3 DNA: TGTGCCAGCAGTTCCGGGATGGATCGGTATTTT
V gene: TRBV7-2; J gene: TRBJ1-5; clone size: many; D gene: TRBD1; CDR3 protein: CASSFYGQANQPQHF; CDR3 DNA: TGTGCCAGCAGCTTCTACGGACAGGCAAATCAGCCCCAGCATTTT
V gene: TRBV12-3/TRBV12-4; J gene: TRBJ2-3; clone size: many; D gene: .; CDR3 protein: CASSLNGPSTDTQYF; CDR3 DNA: TGTGCCAGCAGTTTAAACGGGCCTAGCACAGATACGCAGTATTTT
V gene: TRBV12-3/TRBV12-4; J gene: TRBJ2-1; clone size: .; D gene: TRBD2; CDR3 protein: CASSFEFAAGGVGDEQFF; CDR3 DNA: TGTGCCAGCAGTTTTGAATTCGCGGCGGGAGGTGTAGGGGATGAGCAGTTCTTC
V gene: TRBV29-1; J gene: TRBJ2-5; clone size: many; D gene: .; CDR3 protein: CSGKQETQYF; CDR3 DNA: TGCAGCGGGAAACAAGAGACCCAGTACTTC